Shown below are 15 T cell receptor beta chains from a single sample sequenced in a study of blood T cell repertoires in COVID-19. Using immunoSEQ multiplex PCR, the repertoire was profiled, and TCRdb retains in-frame clones only, with some absent. The data hold 90,000 to 130,000 clones, with approximately 90% observed a single time. The sample consisted of peripheral blood. All receptors derive from a woman aged 50 to 65 with acute or convalescent COVID-19.

This rearrangement joins TRBV5-1 to TRBJ2-1; 14 bases agree with TRBD2. Trimming took 2 bases from V and 9 from J; bases not matched to a gene: 4. CDR1 and CDR2 from the germline V gene are SGHRS and YFSETQ. This CDR3 is built from 15 residues. In DNA, the CDR3 is TGCGCCAGCAGCTTCGGGACTAGCGGGAGTGGTGAGCAGTTCTTC. Residues: CASSFGTSGSGEQFF.

V usage is TRBV7-2 and J usage is TRBJ2-4; D is undetermined. Germline lookup yields CDR1 SGHTA and CDR2 FQGNSA. Trimming removed 2 bases at V and 1 base at J, with 12 bases between. This CDR3 is built from 16 residues. The CDR3 sequence is CASSLYAGFAKNIQYF. The CDR3 coding sequence is TGTGCCAGCAGCTTATATGCAGGATTTGCCAAAAACATTCAGTACTTC.

This clone was counted between two and nine times. This chain joins TRBV6-6 and TRBJ1-3; possible D gene TRBD1, 6 bases. Germline V gene lookup returns CDR1 MNHNY and CDR2 SVGAGI (reference sequence). The CDR3 has 14 residues. Deletions cut 6 bases from V and 0 bases from J, with 9 bases between. CDR3 sequence (DNA): TGTGCCAGCAGCCAGGGGCACTCTGGAAACACCATATATTTT. Protein product: CASSQGHSGNTIYF.

V usage is TRBV2 and J usage is TRBJ1-5, with TRBD1 matching 12 bases. CDR1 is SNHLY and CDR2 is FYNNEI in the germline V gene. The CDR3 totals 19 residues. The V and J ends lost 4 bases and 2 bases, in that order; junction bases with no gene match: 12. CDR3 loop: CASSGPGQGAVYGNQPQHF. The CDR3 DNA sequence: TGTGCCAGCAGTGGCCCGGGACAGGGGGCAGTATACGGCAATCAGCCCCAGCATTTT.

The chain joins TRBV7-9 to TRBJ2-1; 14 nucleotides agree with TRBD2. Trimming at V came to 5 bases and at J to 10 bases, leaving 10 bases not matched to a gene. The CDR3 covers 16 residues. Germline values: CDR1 SEHNR, CDR2 FQNEAQ (reference sequence). CDR3 in DNA: TGTGCCAGCAGCCACGGGGGACTAGCGGGAGTAGGGGAGCAGTTCTTC. Translating it yields CASSHGGLAGVGEQFF. The full variable domain, with the rest looked up from reference TRBV7-9 and TRBJ2-1, is DTGVSQNPRHKITKRGQNVTFRCDPISEHNRLYWYRQTLGQGPEFLTYFQNEAQLEKSRLLSDRFSAERPKGSFSTLEIQRTEQGDSAMYLCASSHGGLAGVGEQFFGPGTRLTVL.

This clone came up once. This chain links TRBV24-1 with TRBJ2-5; possibly TRBD1 for D (6 bases). The V and J ends lost 3 bases and 3 bases respectively, with 10 bases between them. The CDR3 is 14 residues long. CDR1 is KGHDR and CDR2 is SFDVKD in the germline V gene. The CDR3 loop is CATSDRTAEETQYF. CDR3 DNA: TGTGCCACCAGTGATCGGACAGCCGAAGAGACCCAGTACTTC.

This rearrangement joins TRBV11-3 to TRBJ2-7; TRBD1 matches 7 bases. Germline V gene data show CDR1 as SGHNT and CDR2 as YENEEA. V lost 1 base, J lost 3 bases, and 3 bases stayed unmatched. This CDR3 is built from 14 residues. The CDR3 coding sequence is TGTGCCAGCAGCTTAGGGACAGGAAACTACGAGCAGTACTTC. This sequence encodes CASSLGTGNYEQYF.

V usage is TRBV7-9 and J usage is TRBJ1-1, with 7 bases fitting TRBD1. V trimming: 0 bases; J trimming: 3 bases; junction bases outside the gene matches: 7. The length of the CDR3 is 16 residues. Germline-derived CDR1 and CDR2 are SEHNR and FQNEAQ (reference sequence). CDR3 sequence (DNA): TGTGCCAGCAGCTTAGCGCTCGGGCAGGGGGACACTGAAGCTTTCTTT. It translates to CASSLALGQGDTEAFF. The full variable domain, its missing parts supplied by reference TRBV7-9 and TRBJ1-1, is DTGVSQNPRHKITKRGQNVTFRCDPISEHNRLYWYRQTLGQGPEFLTYFQNEAQLEKSRLLSDRFSAERPKGSFSTLEIQRTEQGDSAMYLCASSLALGQGDTEAFFGQGTRLTVV.

The chain uses TRBV6-6 and TRBJ2-1, with 15 bases lining up with TRBD2. V was pared by 5 bases and J by 0 bases, with 8 bases of the junction left unmatched. The germline V gene encodes CDR1 MNHNY and CDR2 SVGAGI (reference sequence). The CDR3 extends over 19 amino acids. This chain's CDR3 is CASSPPGLAGGSSYNEQFF. The CDR3 DNA reads as TGTGCCAGCAGTCCCCCAGGACTAGCGGGAGGGAGCTCCTACAATGAGCAGTTCTTC.

V usage is TRBV10-2 and J usage is TRBJ2-7; D is unclear. Trimming removed 7 bases from V and 0 bases from J, with 13 bases in between. CDR3 size: 14 residues. The germline V gene encodes CDR1 WSHSY and CDR2 SAAADI. The CDR3 DNA reads as TGCGCCAGCAAAGGCGGCGGTAGCTCCTACGAGCAGTACTTC. Translated: CASKGGGSSYEQYF.

This clone was detected once. V and J are TRBV5-6 and TRBJ2-2; no firm D call. This CDR3 comprises 13 residues. CDR1 SGHDT and CDR2 YYEEEE come from the germline V gene. Trimming took 1 base from V and 4 from J, leaving 5 bases between them. The CDR3 sequence: CASSLPFTGELFF. For the CDR3, the DNA is TGTGCCAGCAGCTTGCCCTTCACCGGGGAGCTGTTTTTT.

The rearrangement joins TRBV12-3 or TRBV12-4 to TRBJ2-7, with D possibly being TRBD1 (5 bases). The CDR3 length is 12 residues. The ends were cut back, 6 bases at V and 4 bases at J, with 10 bases in the middle. The CDR3 nucleotides read TGTGCCAGCAGCCCCGACAGATACGAGCAGTACTTC. Its translation: CASSPDRYEQYF.

The chain joins TRBV19 to TRBJ1-4; 7 nucleotides match TRBD1. This CDR3 region has 16 residues. Germline CDR1 is LNHDA and CDR2 is SQIVND (reference sequence). The junction had 11 bases not matched to a gene; V was cut back by 6 bases and J by 4 bases. The CDR3: CASSSKGQRHNEKLFF. The CDR3 nucleotides are TGTGCCAGTAGCTCCAAGGGACAGCGACATAATGAAAAACTGTTTTTT.

The V call is TRBV5-1, the J call TRBJ2-1; 11 bases match TRBD2. With 6 bases clipped from V and 0 bases from J, the junction kept 5 bases outside the gene matches. Germline V CDR1 and CDR2: SGHRS, YFSETQ. The CDR3 has 16 amino acids. CDR3 bases: TGCGCCAGCATGAAGACTAGCGGGGCCTCCTACAATGAGCAGTTCTTC. Its translation is CASMKTSGASYNEQFF.

The V and J genes are TRBV5-1 and TRBJ1-2, with a tentative D call TRBD1 (5 bases). Germline V lookup: CDR1 SGHRS, CDR2 YFSETQ. Trimming took off 3 bases at V and 5 bases at J, with 11 bases between the two ends. CDR3 length: 13 amino acids. CDR3 bases: TGCGCCAGCAGCTCGGATGGGGCATATGGCTACACCTTC. This encodes CASSSDGAYGYTF.